These T cell receptor beta chains were read from a single sample in a study of blood T cell repertoires in COVID-19. Sequencing used immunoSEQ multiplex PCR; TCRdb keeps in-frame clones, though not all of them. The table records some 38,000 clones, roughly 80% of them present only once. Material for sequencing was peripheral blood. All receptors derive from a man aged 55 to 70 in a cohort sampled during active COVID-19. Both conserved end residues are part of each CDR3. The D gene is left open where the match is weak. Expanded clones are given a class, and other clones once, few, many or no size at all.

abundance	v_gene	j_gene	d_gene	CDR3aa	CDR3nt
few	TRBV7-2	TRBJ2-1	-	CASSLGGSSNEQFF	TGTGCCAGCAGCTTGGGCGGGTCCTCTAATGAGCAGTTCTTC
-	TRBV28	TRBJ2-7	TRBD2	CASSLGLAGEQYF	TGTGCCAGCAGTTTAGGACTAGCGGGCGAGCAGTACTTC
-	TRBV4-2	TRBJ2-2	TRBD2	CASSPSSGSTGELFF	TGTGCCAGCAGCCCATCTAGCGGGAGTACCGGGGAGCTGTTTTTT
-	TRBV24-1	TRBJ2-1	-	CATSDLHGGEQFF	TGTGCCACCAGTGATTTACACGGGGGTGAGCAGTTCTTC
-	TRBV12-3/TRBV12-4	TRBJ2-7	TRBD1	CASSRQGYEQYF	TGTGCCAGCAGTAGACAGGGCTACGAGCAGTACTTC
-	TRBV4-1	TRBJ1-5	-	CASSQEELGPPQHF	TGCGCCAGCAGCCAAGAAGAGCTCGGTCCGCCCCAGCATTTT
-	TRBV6-5	TRBJ1-6	-	CASRGGSSDSPLHF	TGTGCCAGCAGGGGGGGGAGCTCCGATTCACCCCTCCACTTT
-	TRBV18	TRBJ2-6	-	CASSQSQGFAGANVLTF	TGTGCCAGCTCACAGAGTCAGGGATTTGCTGGGGCCAACGTCCTGACTTTC
-	TRBV6-5	TRBJ1-5	-	CASTVVNSNQPQHF	TGTGCCAGCACAGTCGTAAATAGCAATCAGCCCCAGCATTTT
-	TRBV6-2/TRBV6-3	TRBJ2-1	TRBD2	CASSRLAGGYNEQFF	TGTGCCAGCAGCCGCCTAGCGGGGGGTTACAATGAGCAGTTCTTC
-	TRBV10-3	TRBJ2-1	-	CATRTLDNEQFF	TGTGCCACTAGAACTTTAGACAATGAGCAGTTCTTC
-	TRBV30	TRBJ1-2	TRBD1	CASRQGLYGYTF	TGTGCCTCGCGACAGGGCCTCTATGGCTACACCTTC
once	TRBV3-1/TRBV3-2	TRBJ2-2	-	CASSPRNTGELFF	TGTGCCAGCAGCCCCAGGAACACCGGGGAGCTGTTTTTT
-	TRBV7-8	TRBJ1-5	-	CASSLGGGFSQPQHF	TGTGCCAGCAGCTTAGGTGGGGGGTTTTCCCAGCCCCAGCATTTT
-	TRBV6-5	TRBJ1-1	-	CASSYSYSPNTEAFF	TGTGCCAGCAGTTACTCGTACAGTCCGAACACTGAAGCTTTCTTT
-	TRBV6-5	TRBJ2-7	TRBD1	CASSSTDRARDEQYF	TGTGCCAGCAGTTCCACTGACAGGGCTAGGGACGAGCAGTACTTC